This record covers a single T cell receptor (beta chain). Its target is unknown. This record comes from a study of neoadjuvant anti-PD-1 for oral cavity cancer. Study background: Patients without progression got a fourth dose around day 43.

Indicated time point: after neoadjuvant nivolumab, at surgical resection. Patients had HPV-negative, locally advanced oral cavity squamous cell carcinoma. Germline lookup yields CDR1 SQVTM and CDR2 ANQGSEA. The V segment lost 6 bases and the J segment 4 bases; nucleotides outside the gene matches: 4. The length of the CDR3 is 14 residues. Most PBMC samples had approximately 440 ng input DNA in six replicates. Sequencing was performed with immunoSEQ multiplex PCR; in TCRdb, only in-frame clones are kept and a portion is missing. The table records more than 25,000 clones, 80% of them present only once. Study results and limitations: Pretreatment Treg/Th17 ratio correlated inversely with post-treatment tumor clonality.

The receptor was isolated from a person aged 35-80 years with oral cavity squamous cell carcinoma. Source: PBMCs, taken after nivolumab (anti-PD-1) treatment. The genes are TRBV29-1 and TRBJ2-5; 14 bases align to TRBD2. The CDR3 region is CSVKTSGGAETQYF. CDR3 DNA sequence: TGCAGCGTAAAGACTAGCGGGGGGGCAGAGACCCAGTACTTC.